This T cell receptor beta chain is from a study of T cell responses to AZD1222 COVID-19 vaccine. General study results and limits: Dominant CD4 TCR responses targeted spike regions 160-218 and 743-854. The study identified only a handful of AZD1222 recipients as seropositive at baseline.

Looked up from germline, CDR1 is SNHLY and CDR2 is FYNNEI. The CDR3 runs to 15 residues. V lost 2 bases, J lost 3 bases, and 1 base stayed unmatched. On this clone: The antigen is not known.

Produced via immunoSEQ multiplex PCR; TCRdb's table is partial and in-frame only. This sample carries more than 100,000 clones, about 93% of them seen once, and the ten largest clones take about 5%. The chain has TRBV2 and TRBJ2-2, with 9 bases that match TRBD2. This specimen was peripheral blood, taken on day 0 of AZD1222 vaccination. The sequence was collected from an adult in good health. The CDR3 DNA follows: TGTGCCAGCAGTGAATTAGCGGGAGACACCGGGGAGCTGTTTTTT. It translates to CASSELAGDTGELFF.